The 23 T cell receptor beta chains below were found in one sample sequenced in a study of cytomegalovirus exposure and HLA in healthy donors. Vbeta (60) and Jbeta (13) primers were used in the PCR. Assay: immunoSEQ multiplex PCR; the TCRdb copy retains only in-frame clones and omits some. The sample has approximately 90,000 clones, roughly 77% seen once; the top ten hold under 2.5%. What was sequenced was PBMCs. Source of these receptors: a man in his forties or fifties in good health and CMV-seronegative.

The rearrangement uses TRBV14 and TRBJ2-5; TRBD2 aligns across 7 bases. This CDR3 spans 19 amino acids. Per germline, CDR1 SGHDN and CDR2 FVKESK. With V trimmed by 4 bases and J by 4 bases, 21 bases remained unmatched. CDR3 amino acids: CASSPKSLTSANIGETQYF. Written as DNA, the CDR3 is TGTGCCAGCAGCCCGAAAAGCCTCACTAGCGCGAACATAGGAGAGACCCAGTACTTC.

V gene TRBV27 combines with J gene TRBJ1-1, with a tentative D call TRBD1 (6 bases). Between the trimmed V and J ends, which lost 2 bases and 2 bases, there was a span of 12 bases. CDR1 and CDR2 (germline): MNHEY, SMNVEV (reference sequence). The CDR3 has 15 residues. The CDR3 loop reads CASSLMGAPNTEAFF. The CDR3 bases are TGTGCCAGCAGTTTAATGGGGGCTCCAAACACTGAAGCTTTCTTT.

The chain employs TRBV28 and TRBJ1-1; 10 nucleotides agree with TRBD1. V lost 5 bases, J lost 6 bases, and 9 bases stayed unmatched. Germline CDR1 MDHEN, CDR2 SYDVKM. The CDR3 is made up of 15 amino acids. The CDR3 DNA is TGTGCCAGCAGTACCACCGGACAGGGGGTGCCTGAAGCTTTCTTT. It translates to CASSTTGQGVPEAFF. Together with reference TRBV28 and TRBJ1-1, the CDR3 gives the full variable domain: DVKVTQSSRYLVKRTGEKVFLECVQDMDHENMFWYRQDPGLGLRLIYFSYDVKMKEKGDIPEGYSVSREKKERFSLILESASTNQTSMYLCASSTTGQGVPEAFFGQGTRLTVV.

The chain links TRBV5-1 to TRBJ2-4; 7 nucleotides align to TRBD1. Germline assignment: CDR1 SGHRS and CDR2 YFSETQ. V shed 0 bases, J shed 8 bases, and the junction held 5 bases outside the gene matches. The CDR3 length is 14 residues. The CDR3 loop reads CASSLGQGRDIQYF. The CDR3, as DNA: TGCGCCAGCAGCTTGGGACAGGGAAGGGACATTCAGTACTTC.

This chain joins TRBV28 and TRBJ2-7; D call uncertain. From germline, CDR1 is MDHEN and CDR2 SYDVKM. The CDR3 runs to 10 residues. V was cut by 7 bases and J by 3 bases, with 4 bases left in between. DNA for the CDR3: TGTGCCAGCACCGGCTACGAGCAGTACTTC. Protein product: CASTGYEQYF.

The V and J genes are TRBV6-1 and TRBJ2-5, with D hard to call. The germline gives CDR1 MNHNS, CDR2 SASEGT. Trimming took 3 bases from V and 2 from J, leaving 7 bases between them. This CDR3 contains 13 residues. CDR3 sequence reads: CASSDLFQETQYF. CDR3 in DNA: TGTGCCAGCAGTGACTTGTTTCAAGAGACCCAGTACTTC.

The chain uses TRBV29-1 and TRBJ1-4; D remains unclear. The CDR3 contains 14 residues. V shed 6 bases and J shed 0 bases, with 11 bases lying between them. Germline assignment: CDR1 SQVTM and CDR2 ANQGSEA. This CDR3 is CSVPGSATNEKLFF. CDR3 in DNA: TGCAGCGTCCCGGGGTCTGCAACTAATGAAAAACTGTTTTTT.

The V call is TRBV7-3, the J call TRBJ1-1; unclear D gene. The V gene's germline CDR1 is SGHTA and CDR2 FQGTGA. Trimming cost V 7 bases and J 0 bases, with 15 bases left between them. This CDR3 has 15 amino acids. The CDR3 bases are TGTGCCAGCACCTCAGTGGCACCCTTGAACACTGAAGCTTTCTTT. Protein: CASTSVAPLNTEAFF.

J is TRBJ2-3 and V is TRBV18; 9 positions match TRBD1. V dropped 1 base and J dropped 3; count of bases not matched to a gene: 8. Germline V gene lookup returns CDR1 KGHSH and CDR2 LQKENI. The CDR3 runs to 17 residues. CDR3 protein: CASSPRTGTGITDTQYF. The CDR3 DNA is TGTGCCAGCTCACCACGCACCGGGACAGGGATAACAGATACGCAGTATTTT.

J is TRBJ1-5 and V is TRBV19; 11 bases are a match to TRBD1. CDR1 and CDR2 (germline): LNHDA, SQIVND (reference sequence). Trimming cost V 5 bases and J 6 bases; bases outside gene matches: 0. This CDR3 has 13 residues. CDR3 protein: CASSGTGGQPQHF. The DNA of the CDR3 is TGTGCCAGTAGTGGGACAGGGGGTCAGCCCCAGCATTTT.

This clone was picked up a small number of times. V usage is TRBV2 and J usage is TRBJ1-1, with D uncertain. Looked up from germline, CDR1 is SNHLY and CDR2 is FYNNEI. V was cut by 6 bases and J by 10 bases, with 9 bases left in between. The CDR3 consists of 10 residues. The CDR3 nucleotides read TGTGCCAGCAGGCGACTAGTAGCTTTCTTT. Its translation is CASRRLVAFF. Combining the CDR3 with reference TRBV2 and TRBJ1-1 gives the whole variable domain EPEVTQTPSHQVTQMGQEVILRCVPISNHLYFYWYRQILGQKVEFLVSFYNNEISEKSEIFDDQFSVERPDGSNFTLKIRSTKLEDSAMYFCASRRLVAFFGQGTRLTVV.

The V and J genes are TRBV5-5 and TRBJ1-1, with D maybe TRBD1 (6 bases). Germline values: CDR1 SGHKS, CDR2 YYEKEE (reference sequence). The CDR3 is 17 amino acids. Trimming pared 4 bases from V and 1 base from J, leaving 20 bases between. The CDR3 sequence: CASSGLVLRGRNTEAFF. CDR3 sequence (DNA): TGTGCCAGCAGCGGGTTGGTTCTCAGGGGTAGGAACACTGAAGCTTTCTTT. The full variable domain, completed using reference TRBV5-5 and TRBJ1-1, is DAGVTQSPTHLIKTRGQQVTLRCSPISGHKSVSWYQQVLGQGPQFIFQYYEKEERGRGNFPDRFSARQFPNYSSELNVNALLLGDSALYLCASSGLVLRGRNTEAFFGQGTRLTVV.

CDR3 DNA: TGTGCCAGTTTCAGGGGATCCGGTTATGGCTACACCTTC. Translated: CASFRGSGYGYTF. The chain uses TRBV19 and TRBJ1-2; a possible D gene is TRBD1 (6 bases). Trimming took 8 bases from V and 5 from J, leaving 15 bases between them. This CDR3 spans 13 amino acids. Looked up from germline, CDR1 is LNHDA and CDR2 is SQIVND (reference sequence).

J is TRBJ2-5 and V is TRBV29-1; 10 nucleotides line up with TRBD1. The length of the CDR3 is 13 residues. With 4 bases clipped from V and 5 bases from J, the junction kept 4 bases outside the gene matches. Germline CDR1 SQVTM, CDR2 ANQGSEA. As DNA, the CDR3 is TGCAGCGTTGGAGACAGGGGGCCTGAGACCCAGTACTTC. Its protein is CSVGDRGPETQYF.

V usage is TRBV6-5 and J usage is TRBJ2-1; 15 positions agree with TRBD2. V gave up 2 bases and J gave up 10 bases; unmatched junction bases: 3. From germline, CDR1 is MNHEY and CDR2 SVGAGI. The CDR3 is made up of 15 amino acids. The CDR3 protein is CASSYGLAGGKEQFF. CDR3 DNA: TGTGCCAGCAGTTACGGACTAGCGGGGGGGAAAGAGCAGTTCTTC.

In this sample, this clone turned up once. This sequence joins TRBV30 and TRBJ1-5; D is ambiguous. The V end was cut by 3 bases, the J end by 5 bases, with 14 bases between. The CDR3 extends over 14 amino acids. Germline V gene lookup returns CDR1 GTSNPN and CDR2 SVGIG (reference sequence). This CDR3 is CAWSRSRPDQPQHF. In DNA, the CDR3 is TGTGCCTGGAGCAGGTCCAGGCCAGATCAGCCCCAGCATTTT.

This chain connects TRBV6-6 to TRBJ2-2; perhaps TRBD1 as D (6 bases). This CDR3 has 15 amino acids. Trimming took off 4 bases at V and 5 bases at J, with 14 bases between the two ends. Per the germline V gene, CDR1 is MNHNY and CDR2 is SVGAGI (reference sequence). CDR3 sequence (DNA): TGTGCCAGCAGTTCAGGGGCAGGGTTGACCGGGGAGCTGTTTTTT. It translates to CASSSGAGLTGELFF.

This clone was seen a single time. This chain connects TRBV28 to TRBJ2-7; unclear D gene. Germline V CDR1 and CDR2: MDHEN, SYDVKM. The V end was cut by 8 bases, the J end by 3 bases, with 11 bases between. The CDR3 is 12 residues long. In DNA form, the CDR3 reads TGTGCCAGCCGCGGCGTGAACTACGAGCAGTACTTC. Protein sequence: CASRGVNYEQYF. Complete variable domain (other parts from reference TRBV28 and TRBJ2-7): DVKVTQSSRYLVKRTGEKVFLECVQDMDHENMFWYRQDPGLGLRLIYFSYDVKMKEKGDIPEGYSVSREKKERFSLILESASTNQTSMYLCASRGVNYEQYFGPGTRLTVT.

The chain is built from TRBV2 and TRBJ2-7, with a possible D match to TRBD1 (5 bases). The V and J ends lost 5 bases and 3 bases respectively, with 14 bases between them. Germline values: CDR1 SNHLY, CDR2 FYNNEI. The CDR3 has 14 amino acids. This chain's CDR3 is CASSMELGDYEQYF. CDR3 nucleotide sequence: TGTGCCAGCAGTATGGAGTTAGGGGACTACGAGCAGTACTTC.

The sample holds a few counts of this clone. Other DNA sequences in this sample translate to the same CDR3. This chain links TRBV5-8 with TRBJ2-7, with D tentatively TRBD1 (6 bases). CDR1 is SGHTS, CDR2 YDEGEE, per germline. Trimming cost V 8 bases and J 0 bases, with 18 bases left between them. CDR3 length equals 15 residues. The CDR3, as DNA: TGTGCCAGTAGCCCCAATGACAGGCCCTCCTACGAGCAGTACTTC. This translates into CASSPNDRPSYEQYF.

The chain carries TRBV5-4 and TRBJ2-2; 8 positions agree with TRBD2. The CDR3 is made up of 15 amino acids. The V segment lost 3 bases and the J segment 6 bases; nucleotides outside the gene matches: 7. Germline V lookup: CDR1 SGHNT, CDR2 YYREEE (reference sequence). This CDR3 reads CASSYGRGGPGELFF. The CDR3, as DNA: TGTGCCAGCAGCTACGGCCGGGGGGGTCCCGGGGAGCTGTTTTTT.

The V call is TRBV30, the J call TRBJ1-1, with 11 bases matching TRBD1. The CDR3 runs 13 residues. J was trimmed by 1 base and V by 5 bases; bases with no gene match: 0. The V gene's germline CDR1 is GTSNPN and CDR2 SVGIG (reference sequence). This CDR3 is CAWGTGGNTEAFF. CDR3 in DNA: TGTGCCTGGGGGACAGGGGGGAACACTGAAGCTTTCTTT. Complete variable domain (other parts from reference TRBV30 and TRBJ1-1): SQTIHQWPATLVQPVGSPLSLECTVEGTSNPNLYWYRQAAGRGLQLLFYSVGIGQISSEVPQNLSASRPQDRQFILSSKKLLLSDSGFYLCAWGTGGNTEAFFGQGTRLTVV.

This rearrangement joins TRBV5-1 to TRBJ2-1, with 7 bases fitting TRBD2. Per germline, CDR1 SGHRS and CDR2 YFSETQ. J lost 4 bases, V lost 0 bases, and 4 bases had no gene match. CDR3 length: 15 residues. This CDR3 is CASSLATAGYNEQFF. As DNA, the CDR3 is TGCGCCAGCAGCTTGGCTACAGCGGGATACAATGAGCAGTTCTTC.